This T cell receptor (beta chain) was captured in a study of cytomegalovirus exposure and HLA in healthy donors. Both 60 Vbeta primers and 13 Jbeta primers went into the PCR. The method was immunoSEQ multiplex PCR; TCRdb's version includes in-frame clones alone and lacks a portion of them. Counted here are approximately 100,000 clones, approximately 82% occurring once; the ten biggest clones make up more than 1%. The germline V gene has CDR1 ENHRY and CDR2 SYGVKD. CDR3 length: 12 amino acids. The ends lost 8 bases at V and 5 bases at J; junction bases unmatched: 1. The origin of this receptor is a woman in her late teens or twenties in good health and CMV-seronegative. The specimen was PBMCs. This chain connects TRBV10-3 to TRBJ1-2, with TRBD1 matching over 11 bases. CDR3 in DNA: TGTGCCATCGGGACAGGGGGTTATGGCTACACCTTC. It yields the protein CAIGTGGYGYTF.